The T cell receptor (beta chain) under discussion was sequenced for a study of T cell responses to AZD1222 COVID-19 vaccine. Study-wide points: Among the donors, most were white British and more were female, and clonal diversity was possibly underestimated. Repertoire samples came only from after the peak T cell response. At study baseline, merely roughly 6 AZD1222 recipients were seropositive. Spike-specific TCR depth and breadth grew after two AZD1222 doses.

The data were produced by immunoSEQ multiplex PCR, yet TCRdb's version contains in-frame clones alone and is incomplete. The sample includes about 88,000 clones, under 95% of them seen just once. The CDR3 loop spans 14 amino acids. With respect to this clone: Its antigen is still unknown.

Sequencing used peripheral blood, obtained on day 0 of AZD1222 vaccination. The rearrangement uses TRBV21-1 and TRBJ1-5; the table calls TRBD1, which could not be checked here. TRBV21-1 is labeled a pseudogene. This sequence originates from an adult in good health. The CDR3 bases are TGTGCCAGCAGCAAAGACAGCCTCAATCAGCCCCAGCATTTT. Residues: CASSKDSLNQPQHF.